These 14 T cell receptor beta chains share one sample of origin, sequenced in a study of blood T cell repertoires in COVID-19. Measured with immunoSEQ multiplex PCR; TCRdb has only the in-frame clones, and not every one. The table lists some 80,000 clones, roughly 87% of them singletons. The source material was peripheral blood. The receptors originated from a woman between 45 and 65 years old with active or convalescent COVID-19.

Comment on this clone: One junction end disagrees with the germline gene, perhaps due to a read error. The chain joins TRBV29-1 to TRBJ1-1, with D possibly being TRBD1 (5 bases). The CDR3 extends over 11 amino acids. CDR1 is SQVTM, CDR2 ANQGSEA, per germline. In nucleotides, the CDR3 is TGTGTTGGGCAGGGGAACACTGAAGCTTTCTTT. Its protein is CVGQGNTEAFF.

V is TRBV7-2 and J is TRBJ2-7, with 7 bases matching TRBD1. Unmatched junction bases numbered 8, after V lost 3 bases and J lost 3 bases. Germline lookup yields CDR1 SGHTA and CDR2 FQGNSA. This CDR3 region has 15 residues. CDR3 region: CASSFAGTVSYEQYF. DNA for the CDR3: TGTGCCAGCAGCTTCGCCGGGACAGTCAGCTACGAGCAGTACTTC. Filled out from reference TRBV7-2 and TRBJ2-7, the complete variable domain reads GAGVSQSPSNKVTEKGKDVELRCDPISGHTALYWYRQSLGQGLEFLIYFQGNSAPDKSGLPSDRFSAERTGGSVSTLTIQRTQQEDSAVYLCASSFAGTVSYEQYFGPGTRLTVT.

The chain recombines TRBV9 with TRBJ2-5; weak D call: TRBD2 (6 bases). Per the germline V gene, CDR1 is SGDLS and CDR2 is YYNGEE. Trimming removed 3 bases from V and 2 bases from J, with 14 bases in between. The CDR3 spans 15 residues. For the CDR3, the DNA is TGTGCCAGCAGCGGGTCGGGACTGCTACAAGAGACCCAGTACTTC. Its translation: CASSGSGLLQETQYF.

V usage is TRBV3-1 (or the pseudogene TRBV3-2) and J usage is TRBJ1-2; a possible D gene is TRBD1 (6 bases). V was cut by 0 bases and J by 4 bases, with 12 bases left in between. This CDR3 is 15 amino acids long. Germline V CDR1 and CDR2: LGHDT, YNNKEL (reference sequence). The CDR3 spells CASSQDPGQFYGYTF. The CDR3 nucleotides read TGTGCCAGCAGCCAAGACCCCGGACAGTTCTATGGCTACACCTTC.

This chain uses TRBV11-1 with TRBJ2-1; 7 nucleotides agree with TRBD2. The CDR3 is 14 residues long. Germline V gives CDR1 SGHAT, CDR2 FQDESV (reference sequence). The ends lost 5 bases at V and 3 bases at J; junction bases unmatched: 4. The chain's CDR3 is CASSQWEGYNEQFF. The CDR3 coding sequence is TGTGCCAGCAGCCAATGGGAGGGCTACAATGAGCAGTTCTTC.

J is TRBJ2-7 and V is TRBV7-9; tentative D call: TRBD1 (5 bases). The V end was cut by 4 bases, the J end by 6 bases, with 19 bases between. CDR1 and CDR2 (germline): SEHNR, FQNEAQ (reference sequence). The CDR3 is 15 residues long. The CDR3 here is CASSSTTGGASEQYF. For the CDR3, the DNA is TGTGCCAGCAGCTCAACCACGGGTGGGGCCAGCGAGCAGTACTTC.

The CDR3, as DNA: TGTGCCAGCAACCTGGGACAGGCCAACACTGAAGCTTTCTTT. Translation gives CASNLGQANTEAFF. The chain has TRBV6-5 and TRBJ1-1; 8 bases fit TRBD1. The CDR3 extends over 14 amino acids. Trimming removed 7 bases from V and 2 bases from J; junction bases left unmatched: 6. Germline V gene sequence: CDR1 MNHEY, CDR2 SVGAGI.

The chain recombines TRBV7-2 with TRBJ1-5; D perhaps matches TRBD1 (5 bases). This CDR3 is 14 amino acids long. Germline CDR1 and CDR2: SGHTA and FQGNSA. V shed 5 bases and J shed 1 base, with 9 bases lying between them. As DNA, the CDR3 is TGTGCCAGCAGCCGGCAGGGAAGCAATCAGCCCCAGCATTTT. It yields the protein CASSRQGSNQPQHF.

The V and J genes are TRBV7-2 and TRBJ2-5, with TRBD2 matching 7 bases. V shed 3 bases, J shed 5 bases, and the junction held 3 bases outside the gene matches. Germline CDR1 is SGHTA and CDR2 is FQGNSA. The CDR3 is made up of 13 amino acids. The CDR3 loop reads CASSFTSAETQYF. The CDR3 bases are TGTGCCAGCAGCTTTACTAGCGCGGAGACCCAGTACTTC.

The CDR3 protein is CASSYRTGTGTEAFF. CDR3 bases: TGTGCCAGCAGTTACCGGACAGGGACGGGCACTGAAGCTTTCTTT. The chain uses TRBV3-1 (or the pseudogene TRBV3-2) and TRBJ1-1, with 8 bases that match TRBD1. The CDR3 contains 15 residues. V lost 6 bases and J lost 4; bases outside the gene matches: 10. Per the germline V gene, CDR1 is LGHDT and CDR2 is YNNKEL (reference sequence).

CDR3: CASSLRDSYGYTF. The DNA for the CDR3 is TGTGCCAGCAGTCTCCGCGACAGCTATGGCTACACCTTC. This chain joins TRBV5-4 and TRBJ1-2, with TRBD1 as a possible D gene (5 bases). With 5 bases removed from V and 4 bases from J, the gap between germline ends came to 12 bases. CDR1 SGHNT and CDR2 YYREEE come from the germline V gene (reference sequence). This CDR3 contains 13 residues.

This chain uses TRBV25-1 with TRBJ2-5, with TRBD1 as a possible D gene (5 bases). Trimming removed 8 bases at V and 1 base at J, with 11 bases between. The CDR3 consists of 13 residues. The germline V gene has CDR1 MGHDK and CDR2 SYGVNS. This chain's CDR3 is CASLRGSQETQYF. The CDR3 DNA follows: TGTGCCAGCCTTAGGGGCTCCCAAGAGACCCAGTACTTC.

J is TRBJ2-7 and V is TRBV4-3, with D possibly being TRBD2 (5 bases). Germline-derived CDR1 and CDR2 are LGHNA and YSLEER. V dropped 0 bases and J dropped 0 bases, with 12 bases sitting between them. The CDR3 covers 16 residues. Here the CDR3 DNA reads TGCGCCAGCAGCCAAGAGTCTCCGGGGAGCTCCTACGAGCAGTACTTC. It yields the protein CASSQESPGSSYEQYF.

The V call is TRBV4-3, the J call TRBJ2-3; 12 positions agree with TRBD2. With V trimmed by 2 bases and J by 2 bases, 11 bases remained unmatched. CDR3 size: 19 residues. The germline V gene encodes CDR1 LGHNA and CDR2 YSLEER. CDR3 region: CASSQSGGWTSGDTDTQYF. The CDR3, as DNA: TGCGCCAGCAGCCAAAGCGGAGGGTGGACTAGCGGGGACACAGATACGCAGTATTTT.